Listed below are T cell receptor beta chains from one sample, sequenced in a study of cytomegalovirus exposure and HLA in healthy donors. The data were produced by immunoSEQ multiplex PCR, yet TCRdb's version contains in-frame clones alone and is incomplete. The sample consists of hundreds of thousands of clones, approximately 80% of them appearing once. Sequencing was done on a sample of PBMCs. The origin of the receptors is a boy aged 2-15 years in good health and CMV-seronegative. CDR3s include the opening cysteine and the closing phenylalanine or tryptophan. The order of the fields is clone size, V gene, D gene, CDR3 length, J gene, CDR3 DNA, CDR3 protein. The D gene is left open where the match is weak. The size entry is marked missing in some rows and otherwise reads once, few, many or a size class.

>-|TRBV27|-|14|TRBJ1-2
TGTGCCAGCAGTTCACGAAGGGGAAACTATGGCTACACCTTC
CASSSRRGNYGYTF
>-|TRBV29-1|-|13|TRBJ1-1
TGCAGCGCTGGGCCGGGGTCGGGCACTGAAGCTTTCTTT
CSAGPGSGTEAFF
>few|TRBV29-1|-|10|TRBJ1-1
TGCAGCGTCAGCACGGGTGAAGCTTTCTTT
CSVSTGEAFF
>-|TRBV27|-|14|TRBJ2-3
TGTGCCAGCAGTTTCGGACACCTCACAGATACGCAGTATTTT
CASSFGHLTDTQYF
>-|TRBV19|-|15|TRBJ1-5
TGTGCCAGTAGCCCCGGACAGAATAGCAATCAGCCCCAGCATTTT
CASSPGQNSNQPQHF
>-|TRBV6-5|TRBD1|14|TRBJ1-1
TGTGCCAGCAACCCGGGACAGGGGTACACTGAAGCTTTCTTT
CASNPGQGYTEAFF
>-|TRBV10-1|-|12|TRBJ2-7
TGCGCCAGCAGTAGGGGATCCTACGAGCAGTACTTC
CASSRGSYEQYF
>-|TRBV4-1|-|15|TRBJ1-2
TGCGCCAGCAGCCAAGACACAGGCGTTTCCTATGGCTACACCTTC
CASSQDTGVSYGYTF
>-|TRBV7-2|-|14|TRBJ1-1
TGTGCCAGCACCCCGGTCGGGTCTGACACTGAAGCTTTCTTT
CASTPVGSDTEAFF
>-|TRBV4-2|-|15|TRBJ1-1
TGTGCCAGCAGCCAAGGGCAGGGGCTCGGCACTGAAGCTTTCTTT
CASSQGQGLGTEAFF
>-|TRBV19|TRBD1|17|TRBJ1-1
TGTGCCAGTAGTCTAAAGACAGGGAAGGGGGCCGAAACTGAAGCTTTCTTT
CASSLKTGKGAETEAFF
>-|TRBV30|-|13|TRBJ2-7
TGTGCCTGGAGTGTGCGGGGCGGCGACGAGCAGTACTTC
CAWSVRGGDEQYF
>-|TRBV28|TRBD1|13|TRBJ2-7
TGTGCCAGCAGGACAGGGGGCGGGTACGAGCAGTACTTC
CASRTGGGYEQYF
>-|TRBV9|TRBD1|15|TRBJ2-5
TGTGCCAGCAGCGTAACGATGCAGGGGGCGGAGACCCAGTACTTC
CASSVTMQGAETQYF
>-|TRBV5-5|-|18|TRBJ1-5
TGTGCCAGCAGCTTGGGACATCTTGGGAGGTATAGCAATCAGCCCCAGCATTTT
CASSLGHLGRYSNQPQHF
>-|TRBV6-1|-|14|TRBJ2-7
TGTGCCAGCAGGGCCAGGGGTGGGTGGTACGAGCAGTACTTC
CASRARGGWYEQYF
>-|TRBV5-4|TRBD2|15|TRBJ2-1
TGTGCCAGCAGCCTGGAGGAGCGGGGGTACAATGAGCAGTTCTTC
CASSLEERGYNEQFF
>-|TRBV30|-|15|TRBJ1-4
TGTGCCTGGAGTGTAGGGGGAGGGAGTAATGAAAAACTGTTTTTT
CAWSVGGGSNEKLFF
>-|TRBV19|TRBD2|15|TRBJ2-3
TGTGCCAGTAGTGGGGGGAGGGCTAGGACAGATACGCAGTATTTT
CASSGGRARTDTQYF
>-|TRBV5-1|-|16|TRBJ2-7
TGCGCCAGCACCCTGGGGTACGGGACACTTGGCTACGAGCAGTACTTC
CASTLGYGTLGYEQYF
>-|TRBV9|TRBD1|16|TRBJ2-7
TGTGCCAGCAGCCCCCGGGACAGGAAAAACTCCTACGAGCAGTACTTC
CASSPRDRKNSYEQYF
>-|TRBV2|TRBD1|14|TRBJ2-3
TGTGCCCAAGACGGGGCAGGGGGCCCGGATACGCAGTATTTT
CAQDGAGGPDTQYF
>-|TRBV6-6|-|12|TRBJ1-2
TGTGCCAGCAGACCAGGATCTCGGGGCTACACCTTC
CASRPGSRGYTF
>-|TRBV5-4|TRBD2|15|TRBJ2-7
TGTGCCAGCAGCTTGTCAGCGGGAGGATCCTACGAGCAGTACTTC
CASSLSAGGSYEQYF
>few|TRBV4-1|-|13|TRBJ1-1
TGCGCCAGCAGCCAAGCTAGGGGGACTGAAGCTTTCTTT
CASSQARGTEAFF
>-|TRBV7-8|TRBD2|16|TRBJ2-1
TGTGCCAGCAGCTTAGCGCGGGCGGGAGGTGGGGATGAGCAGTTCTTC
CASSLARAGGGDEQFF
>-|TRBV19|-|14|TRBJ1-1
TGTGCCAGTAGTACCCCGGGACAGAACACTGAAGCTTTCTTT
CASSTPGQNTEAFF
>-|TRBV7-9|-|17|TRBJ1-5
TGTGCCAGCAGCTTATGGGGCGGGGGGCGCATGAATCAGCCCCAGCATTTT
CASSLWGGGRMNQPQHF
>-|TRBV19|-|13|TRBJ1-2
TGTGCCAGTAGTATCAGACAGAACTATGGCTACACCTTC
CASSIRQNYGYTF
>-|TRBV7-3|-|15|TRBJ1-2
TGTGCCAGCAGCCCAGATGTTGGGGCTGGCTATGGCTACACCTTC
CASSPDVGAGYGYTF
>-|TRBV27|-|15|TRBJ2-7
TGTGCCAGCAGTTTGGGCCAGCTCCCTCCTACCGAGCAGTACTTC
CASSLGQLPPTEQYF
>-|TRBV19|-|14|TRBJ1-2
TGTGCCAGTAGTACAAGTCTCTCTAACTATGACTACACCTTC
CASSTSLSNYDYTF
>-|TRBV18|TRBD1|14|TRBJ2-7
TGTGCCAGCTCACGGACAGGGAGAACCTACGAGCAGTACTTC
CASSRTGRTYEQYF
>-|TRBV30|TRBD2|15|TRBJ2-7
TGTGCCTGGAGGGGACTAGCGGGAGGGCCCGGCGAGCAGTACTTC
CAWRGLAGGPGEQYF
>-|TRBV27|-|14|TRBJ2-1
TGTGCCAGCAGTTTAAGGGGCAATTACAATGAGCAGTTCTTC
CASSLRGNYNEQFF
>-|TRBV6-5|-|15|TRBJ2-1
TGTGCCAGCAGTTACTCCGGGGAGTCGTACAATGAGCAGTTCTTC
CASSYSGESYNEQFF
>-|TRBV29-1|TRBD1|11|TRBJ2-7
TGCAGCGTGACAGGGACCTACGAGCAGTACTTC
CSVTGTYEQYF
>-|TRBV2|TRBD2|14|TRBJ2-3
TGTGCCAGCAGTTTCAGCGGGGGCACAGATACGCAGTATTTT
CASSFSGGTDTQYF
>-|TRBV5-1|TRBD1|15|TRBJ2-5
TGCGCCAGCAGCTTGTTTGGGCAGGGGGAAGAGACCCAGTACTTC
CASSLFGQGEETQYF
>-|TRBV11-2|TRBD2|14|TRBJ2-7
TGTGCCAGCAGCTACCTAGCGGGGGCCTACGAGCAGTACTTC
CASSYLAGAYEQYF
>-|TRBV5-6|TRBD1|14|TRBJ2-7
TGTGCCAGCAGTGAGACAGGGCGTTGGGACGAGCAGTACTTC
CASSETGRWDEQYF
>-|TRBV19|TRBD1|15|TRBJ1-1
TGTGCCAGTAGTGGCAGAACAGGGGACCCGACTGAAGCTTTCTTT
CASSGRTGDPTEAFF
>-|TRBV2|TRBD1|19|TRBJ2-6
TGTGCCAGCAGTCAGCACAGACACGGCACAGGGGCTGGGGCCAACGTCCTGACTTTC
CASSQHRHGTGAGANVLTF
>-|TRBV18|-|17|TRBJ2-1
TGTGCCAGCTCACCACCAAAGGAGGGGGCAGGCTTCAATGAGCAGTTCTTC
CASSPPKEGAGFNEQFF